This paragraph covers one TCR beta chain sequence. A split of CD4+ cells into CD45RA+ naive and CD45RA-negative memory subsets was performed. The data belong to a study of shared clonotypes between healthy human individuals. The germline V gene has CDR1 WSHSY and CDR2 SAAADI. Trimming removed 4 bases from V and 0 bases from J, with 6 bases in between. The CDR3 is 13 amino acids. Libraries were prepared by immunoSEQ multiplex PCR; TCRdb keeps only in-frame clonotypes and omits some of them. Of roughly 1,500,000 clones listed, approximately 98.5% are singletons. The sequence derives from a man under 40 in good health. The chain is built from TRBV10-2 and TRBJ1-2; no clear D. Material: naive CD4+ T cells sorted from blood. Subset noted: CD45RA+ positively selected. Here the CDR3 reads CASSGVTNYGYTF. CDR3 coding DNA: TGCGCCAGCAGTGGGGTAACTAACTATGGCTACACCTTC.